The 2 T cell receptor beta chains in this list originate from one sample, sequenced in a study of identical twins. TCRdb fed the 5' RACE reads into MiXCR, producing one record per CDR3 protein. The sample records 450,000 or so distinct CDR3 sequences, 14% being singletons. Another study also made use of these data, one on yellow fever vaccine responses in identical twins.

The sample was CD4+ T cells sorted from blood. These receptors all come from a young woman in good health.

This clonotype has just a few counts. The CDR3 spells CASSYTTSGRETQYF. The DNA for the CDR3 is TGTGCCAGCAGCTACACTACTAGCGGGCGGGAGACCCAGTACTTC. The chain combines TRBV3-1 with TRBJ2-5, with 9 bases identical to TRBD2. Per the germline V gene, CDR1 is LGHDT and CDR2 is YNNKEL (reference sequence). This CDR3 has 15 residues. With 5 bases clipped from V and 5 bases from J, the junction kept 9 bases outside the gene matches.

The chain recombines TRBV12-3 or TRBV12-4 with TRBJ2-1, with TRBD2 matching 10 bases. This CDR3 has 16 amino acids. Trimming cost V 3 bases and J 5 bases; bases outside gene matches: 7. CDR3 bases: TGTGCCAGCAGTTTCAAGCGGGGGGGCATCAACAATGAGCAGTTCTTC. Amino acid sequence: CASSFKRGGINNEQFF.